This T cell receptor beta chain came from a study of T-cell reconstitution after alpha-beta-depleted transplantation in children. The germline V gene encodes CDR1 SQVTM and CDR2 ANQGSEA. The CDR3 has 16 residues. The V end lost 4 bases, the J end lost 0 bases, and 16 bases lay between the germline ends. Study-wide points: T-cell counts and diversity at one year post-transplant came mainly from newly produced T cells.

It was with unique molecular identifiers that the TCRbeta library was prepared. Via MiXCR, TCRdb re-called the PCR reads, giving one row per CDR3 protein. The table lists approximately 200,000 distinct CDR3 sequences, 6.3% of them singletons. This clonotype was detected ten times or more. Antigen specificity is unknown. The TCR originated in a girl in the first two years of life with combined immunodeficiency, due to receive a stem cell transplant. The chain has TRBV29-1 and TRBJ2-1; no clear D gene. Sequenced here: PBMCs, sampled before TCRalphabeta/CD19-depleted stem cell transplant. CDR3 loop: CSVVGVPQSSYNEQFF. In DNA, the CDR3 is TGCAGCGTTGTAGGTGTCCCCCAGTCCTCCTACAATGAGCAGTTCTTC.